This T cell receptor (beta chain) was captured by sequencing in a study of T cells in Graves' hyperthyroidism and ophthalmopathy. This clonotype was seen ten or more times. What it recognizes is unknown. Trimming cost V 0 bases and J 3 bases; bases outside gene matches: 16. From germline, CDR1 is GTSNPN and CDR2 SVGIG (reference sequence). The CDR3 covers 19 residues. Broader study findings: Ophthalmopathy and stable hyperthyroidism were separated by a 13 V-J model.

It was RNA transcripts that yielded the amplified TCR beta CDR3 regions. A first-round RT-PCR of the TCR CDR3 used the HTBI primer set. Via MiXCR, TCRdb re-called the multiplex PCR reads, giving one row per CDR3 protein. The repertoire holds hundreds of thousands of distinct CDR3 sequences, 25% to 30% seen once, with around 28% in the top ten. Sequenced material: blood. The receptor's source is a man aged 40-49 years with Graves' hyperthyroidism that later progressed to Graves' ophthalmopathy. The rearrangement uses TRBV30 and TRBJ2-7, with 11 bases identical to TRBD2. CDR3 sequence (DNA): TGTGCCTGGAGTGTACGGGCTAGCGGGAGGCCTTTTCCCCTCTACGAGCAGTACTTC. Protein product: CAWSVRASGRPFPLYEQYF.